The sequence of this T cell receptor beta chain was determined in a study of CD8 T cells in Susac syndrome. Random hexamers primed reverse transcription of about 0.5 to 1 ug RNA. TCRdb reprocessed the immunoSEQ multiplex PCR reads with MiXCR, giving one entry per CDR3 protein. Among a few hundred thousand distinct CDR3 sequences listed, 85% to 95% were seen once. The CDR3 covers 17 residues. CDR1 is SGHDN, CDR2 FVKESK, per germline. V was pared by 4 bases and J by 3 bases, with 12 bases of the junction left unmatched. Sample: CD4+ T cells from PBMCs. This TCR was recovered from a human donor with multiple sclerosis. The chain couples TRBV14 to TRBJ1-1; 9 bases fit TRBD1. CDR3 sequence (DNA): TGTGCCAGCAGCCGACGGACTTACCGGGACAGGGACACTGAAGCTTTCTTT. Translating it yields CASSRRTYRDRDTEAFF.